The 31 T cell receptor beta chains given below trace back to one sample, sequenced in a study of blood T cell repertoires in COVID-19. Clones were sequenced by immunoSEQ multiplex PCR, and TCRdb holds only the in-frame ones, with some missing. The table lists 250,000 or so clones, roughly 85% of them singletons. The sample comprised peripheral blood. The receptors were gathered from a woman between 18 and 29 years old with acute or convalescent COVID-19.

This chain links TRBV30 with TRBJ1-1, with unresolved D. The V gene's germline CDR1 is GTSNPN and CDR2 SVGIG (reference sequence). Trimming shortened V by 2 bases and J by 0 bases, and 16 bases separated the two germline ends. This CDR3 is 16 amino acids long. The CDR3 loop reads CAWSTTNKIMNTEAFF. The CDR3 DNA follows: TGTGCCTGGAGTACCACAAACAAAATAATGAACACTGAAGCTTTCTTT.

The chain is built from TRBV27 and TRBJ2-5; 7 bases map to TRBD1. The V gene's germline CDR1 is MNHEY and CDR2 SMNVEV (reference sequence). The CDR3 spans 15 residues. The V and J ends lost 5 bases and 6 bases, in that order; junction bases with no gene match: 12. The chain's CDR3 is CASSPSTGWAQTQYF. The CDR3 DNA reads TGTGCCAGCAGTCCTTCGACAGGGTGGGCCCAGACCCAGTACTTC.

The rearrangement joins TRBV4-3 to TRBJ1-1; 7 bases match TRBD1. The CDR3 runs 17 residues. The V gene end was trimmed by 2 bases and the J gene end by 0 bases; junction bases not matched to a gene: 9. CDR1 LGHNA and CDR2 YSLEER come from the germline V gene. CDR3 nucleotides: TGCGCCAGCAGCCAAAGACAGGGTCTTAGGGTGAACACTGAAGCTTTCTTT. Protein product: CASSQRQGLRVNTEAFF.

This clone was picked up one time. This chain joins TRBV9 and TRBJ2-1; 8 bases are a match to TRBD2. The junction had 12 bases not matched to a gene; V was cut back by 4 bases and J by 6 bases. Germline V lookup: CDR1 SGDLS, CDR2 YYNGEE. CDR3 size: 16 residues. The CDR3: CASSFTPGLVGNEQFF. In DNA form, the CDR3 reads TGTGCCAGCAGCTTCACCCCGGGACTAGTCGGCAATGAGCAGTTCTTC.

The chain combines TRBV6-5 with TRBJ1-5; 7 bases fit TRBD1. This CDR3 is 13 amino acids long. CDR1 is MNHEY, CDR2 SVGAGI, per germline. Losses at the gene ends were 6 bases for V and 7 bases for J; bases not matched to a gene: 6. The CDR3 reads CASRRRGQQPQHF. The CDR3 DNA follows: TGTGCCAGCAGACGAAGGGGGCAACAGCCCCAGCATTTT.

The J gene is TRBJ2-1, the V gene TRBV28; D may be TRBD2 (6 bases). The CDR3 extends over 14 amino acids. Between the trimmed V and J ends, which lost 8 bases and 4 bases, there was a span of 15 bases. Germline values: CDR1 MDHEN, CDR2 SYDVKM. CDR3 DNA sequence: TGTGCCAGCCTCCGGGACTCAGAATACAATGAGCAGTTCTTC. Translating it yields CASLRDSEYNEQFF.

CDR3: CSVVAGELFF. The CDR3 coding sequence is TGCAGCGTGGTAGCCGGGGAGCTGTTTTTT. V gene TRBV29-1 combines with J gene TRBJ2-2; no clear D. There are 10 residues in the CDR3. The germline CDR1 and CDR2 sequences are SQVTM and ANQGSEA. Deletions cut 6 bases from V and 6 bases from J, with 5 bases between.

This clone has a single count. V and J are TRBV6-2 or TRBV6-3 and TRBJ1-6; possibly TRBD1 for D (5 bases). V was trimmed by 6 bases and J by 7 bases, leaving 13 bases between them. This CDR3 region has 14 residues. The germline gives CDR1 MNHEY, CDR2 SVGEGT. CDR3 DNA sequence: TGTGCCAGCAGCCTGCAGGGTTTGAATTCACCCCTCCACTTT. Translating it yields CASSLQGLNSPLHF.

The chain uses TRBV5-1 and TRBJ1-3; TRBD1 might be the D (5 bases). This CDR3 has 17 residues. CDR1 and CDR2 from the germline V gene are SGHRS and YFSETQ. The V end was cut by 0 bases, the J end by 1 base, with 14 bases between. The DNA of the CDR3 is TGCGCCAGCAGCTTGGCCGGCGGGGGAGCATCTGGAAACACCATATATTTT. This codes for CASSLAGGGASGNTIYF.

The chain carries TRBV6-5 and TRBJ1-2; D possibly corresponds to TRBD1 (6 bases). CDR3 length: 15 residues. Trimming stripped 7 bases from V and 4 bases from J, with 19 bases between. The V gene's germline CDR1 is MNHEY and CDR2 SVGAGI. The DNA for the CDR3 is TGTGCCAGCACCCAACTCCCACAGGGTGTCTATGGCTACACCTTC. Translation: CASTQLPQGVYGYTF.

The CDR3 DNA is TGTGCCTGGAGCCCGCCCGGACTAGCGGATTCCTACGAGCAGTACTTC. Its protein is CAWSPPGLADSYEQYF. The V and J genes are TRBV30 and TRBJ2-7; 10 nucleotides agree with TRBD2. Germline loops: CDR1 GTSNPN, CDR2 SVGIG (reference sequence). J was trimmed by 1 base and V by 3 bases; bases with no gene match: 9. The CDR3 covers 16 residues.

V gene TRBV6-1 combines with J gene TRBJ1-2, with D hard to call. Per the germline V gene, CDR1 is MNHNS and CDR2 is SASEGT. CDR3 length: 15 amino acids. V lost 1 base and J lost 4, with 13 bases in between. DNA of the CDR3: TGTGCCAGCAGTGAAGTTCACGGGAATCGCTATGGCTACACCTTC. It yields the protein CASSEVHGNRYGYTF.

The chain links TRBV7-2 to TRBJ2-3, with 7 bases that match TRBD2. Trimming took 1 base from V and 1 from J; bases not matched to a gene: 5. Germline loops: CDR1 SGHTA, CDR2 FQGNSA. The CDR3 has 16 residues. DNA of the CDR3: TGTGCCAGCAGCTTAGTCGCGCTAGCGGGCACAGATACGCAGTATTTT. Amino acid sequence: CASSLVALAGTDTQYF.

This sequence joins TRBV5-4 and TRBJ1-1; D is possibly TRBD1 (6 bases). Germline CDR1 and CDR2: SGHNT and YYREEE (reference sequence). Trimming took 2 bases from V and 4 from J, leaving 12 bases between them. The CDR3 spans 14 residues. CDR3 coding DNA: TGTGCCAGCAGCTTATACAGGGAGGGCACTGAAGCTTTCTTT. It encodes CASSLYREGTEAFF.

This clone was seen only once. The chain employs TRBV5-1 and TRBJ2-7, with D possibly TRBD1 on 6 matching bases. The CDR3 contains 15 residues. Germline V gene lookup returns CDR1 SGHRS and CDR2 YFSETQ. V was clipped by 0 bases and J by 2 bases, with 12 bases between them. Written as DNA, the CDR3 is TGCGCCAGCAGCTTGGGATGGGACAACCCCTACGAGCAGTACTTC. This gives the protein CASSLGWDNPYEQYF.

The chain employs TRBV9 and TRBJ2-5, with 9 bases lining up with TRBD1. Germline V gives CDR1 SGDLS, CDR2 YYNGEE. J lost 1 base, V lost 0 bases, and 4 bases had no gene match. This CDR3 spans 16 amino acids. The DNA of the CDR3 is TGTGCCAGCAGCGTAGTAGGGACAGGGATCCAAGAGACCCAGTACTTC. Translating gives CASSVVGTGIQETQYF. Drawing the rest from reference TRBV9 and TRBJ2-5, the complete variable domain is DSGVTQTPKHLITATGQRVTLRCSPRSGDLSVYWYQQSLDQGLQFLIQYYNGEERAKGNILERFSAQQFPDLHSELNLSSLELGDSALYFCASSVVGTGIQETQYFGPGTRLLVL.

This chain connects TRBV2 to TRBJ2-2, with 10 bases matching TRBD1. The CDR3 covers 15 residues. Germline loops: CDR1 SNHLY, CDR2 FYNNEI. V shed 7 bases and J 3 bases; nucleotides not matched to a gene: 5. CDR3: CASNPDRGDTGELFF. CDR3 coding DNA: TGTGCCAGCAACCCGGACAGGGGGGACACCGGGGAGCTGTTTTTT.

The chain recombines TRBV10-2 with TRBJ1-3; D gene uncertain. Trimming took 3 bases from V and 3 from J, leaving 3 bases between them. Looked up from germline, CDR1 is WSHSY and CDR2 is SAAADI. The CDR3 is made up of 12 amino acids. The CDR3 reads CASSDSGNTIYF. The CDR3 coding sequence is TGCGCCAGCAGTGATAGTGGAAACACCATATATTTT.

The chain is built from TRBV27 and TRBJ2-3, with D possibly TRBD1 on 5 matching bases. Germline CDR1 MNHEY, CDR2 SMNVEV (reference sequence). The V end was cut by 8 bases, the J end by 0 bases, with 15 bases between. The CDR3 consists of 15 residues. The CDR3 reads CASARQGASTDTQYF. CDR3 coding DNA: TGTGCCAGCGCCAGGCAGGGTGCTAGCACAGATACGCAGTATTTT.

The genes are TRBV30 and TRBJ1-2; D unclear. The CDR3 totals 13 residues. Between the trimmed V and J ends, which lost 0 bases and 8 bases, there was a span of 13 bases. Germline V gene data show CDR1 as GTSNPN and CDR2 as SVGIG (reference sequence). CDR3 protein: CAWSVVSPLGYTF. CDR3 DNA: TGTGCCTGGAGTGTAGTCAGTCCCCTGGGCTACACCTTC.

CDR3 in amino acids: CASSQQGTTKNIQYF. Here the CDR3 DNA reads TGCGCCAGCAGCCAGCAGGGGACGACCAAAAACATTCAGTACTTC. V gene TRBV4-3 combines with J gene TRBJ2-4, with D maybe TRBD1 (6 bases). In germline, CDR1 is LGHNA, CDR2 YSLEER. Between the trimmed V and J ends, which lost 3 bases and 2 bases, there was a span of 11 bases. This CDR3 is 15 amino acids long.

With regard to this clone: This same CDR3 is encoded by further DNA sequences in the sample. V is TRBV7-9 and J is TRBJ1-5; 7 positions match TRBD1. The V segment lost 1 base and the J segment 6 bases; nucleotides outside the gene matches: 3. Germline-derived CDR1 and CDR2 are SEHNR and FQNEAQ (reference sequence). The CDR3 is 14 amino acids. CDR3 amino acids: CASSLGQGGQPQHF. CDR3 bases: TGTGCCAGCAGCTTAGGTCAGGGGGGTCAGCCCCAGCATTTT.

This chain joins TRBV7-2 and TRBJ2-7; 9 bases agree with TRBD1. The junction had 16 bases not matched to a gene; V was cut back by 5 bases and J by 2 bases. CDR3 length: 18 residues. From germline, CDR1 is SGHTA and CDR2 FQGNSA. The CDR3 DNA reads as TGTGCCAGCAGCCCCCACCCCTGGGACAGGGCGTTTCCCTACGAGCAGTACTTC. Translating it yields CASSPHPWDRAFPYEQYF.

The V gene is TRBV18, the J gene TRBJ1-4; D may be TRBD1 (6 bases). The ends were cut back, 6 bases at V and 8 bases at J, with 19 bases in the middle. The germline CDR1 and CDR2 sequences are KGHSH and LQKENI. CDR3 length equals 15 residues. The CDR3 DNA sequence: TGTGCCAGCTCCCCCAGGGGTGGCTCAGACGAAAAACTGTTTTTT. This encodes CASSPRGGSDEKLFF.

This clone occurred once. The J gene is TRBJ1-2, the V gene TRBV6-5; D not resolved. Trimming shortened V by 0 bases and J by 0 bases, and 8 bases separated the two germline ends. There are 15 residues in the CDR3. Germline loops: CDR1 MNHEY, CDR2 SVGAGI. The chain's CDR3 is CASSYSNAPNYGYTF. The CDR3 region has the DNA TGTGCCAGCAGTTACTCGAATGCGCCTAACTATGGCTACACCTTC.

V is TRBV19 and J is TRBJ1-1, with D tentatively TRBD1 (6 bases). CDR3 size: 16 residues. V lost 3 bases and J lost 0, with 14 bases in between. The germline V gene encodes CDR1 LNHDA and CDR2 SQIVND (reference sequence). CDR3 region: CASSMGAGPLNTEAFF. DNA for the CDR3: TGTGCCAGTAGTATGGGGGCTGGACCCCTGAACACTGAAGCTTTCTTT.

This chain joins TRBV9 and TRBJ2-7; 8 bases are shared with TRBD2. CDR1 is SGDLS, CDR2 YYNGEE, per germline. Losses at the gene ends were 4 bases for V and 7 bases for J; bases not matched to a gene: 10. The CDR3 runs to 14 residues. The CDR3: CASSPWREEGEQYF. The DNA of the CDR3 is TGTGCCAGCAGCCCTTGGCGGGAGGAGGGTGAGCAGTACTTC.

The V and J genes are TRBV5-1 and TRBJ2-1, with D perhaps TRBD1 (7 bases). V lost 0 bases to trimming and J lost 5 bases, with 18 bases between them. Germline V CDR1 and CDR2: SGHRS, YFSETQ. CDR3 length: 17 amino acids. Here the CDR3 reads CASSLAGWQGEDNEQFF. For the CDR3, the DNA is TGCGCCAGCAGCTTGGCGGGGTGGCAGGGGGAGGACAATGAGCAGTTCTTC.

This sequence joins TRBV3-1 (or the pseudogene TRBV3-2) and TRBJ2-1; D is ambiguous. The CDR3 covers 13 residues. Germline values: CDR1 LGHDT, CDR2 YNNKEL (reference sequence). Deletions cut 6 bases from V and 7 bases from J, with 13 bases between. The CDR3 region is CASSPRLKNEQFF. The CDR3 DNA sequence: TGTGCCAGCAGTCCTAGATTAAAGAATGAGCAGTTCTTC.

This clone was seen only once. The V and J genes are TRBV13 and TRBJ1-1; possible D gene TRBD1, 5 bases. Germline V lookup: CDR1 PRHDT, CDR2 FYEKMQ (reference sequence). The CDR3 runs 15 residues. Trimming pared 5 bases from V and 4 bases from J, leaving 17 bases between. CDR3 coding DNA: TGTGCCAGCAGCGGGCCCCAGGGCTTGATCACTGAAGCTTTCTTT. It codes for CASSGPQGLITEAFF. The full variable domain, with the rest looked up from reference TRBV13 and TRBJ1-1, is AAGVIQSPRHLIKEKRETATLKCYPIPRHDTVYWYQQGPGQDPQFLISFYEKMQSDKGSIPDRFSAQQFSDYHSELNMSSLELGDSALYFCASSGPQGLITEAFFGQGTRLTVV.

The gene calls are TRBV2 and TRBJ2-1; 7 positions match TRBD1. The V segment lost 0 bases and the J segment 8 bases; nucleotides outside the gene matches: 7. Germline CDR1 is SNHLY and CDR2 is FYNNEI. The CDR3 runs to 15 residues. CDR3 bases: TGTGCCAGCAGTGAAGCCGGGACAGCGGCCCATGAGCAGTTCTTC. This gives the protein CASSEAGTAAHEQFF.